These 5 T cell receptor beta chains came from one sample sequenced in a study of cytomegalovirus exposure and HLA in healthy donors. Primers for the PCR totalled 60 Vbeta and 13 Jbeta. Some clones are missing from TCRdb's copy, which holds only in-frame ones; the method was immunoSEQ multiplex PCR. The ten most abundant clones cover approximately 6.2% of a sample with some 120,000 clones. Sequences were obtained from PBMCs. The receptors stem from a man in his forties in good health and CMV-seropositive.

The chain uses TRBV7-9 and TRBJ2-3, with D uncertain. Deletions cut 2 bases from V and 0 bases from J, with 12 bases between. This CDR3 is 16 amino acids long. Germline assignment: CDR1 SEHNR and CDR2 FQNEAQ (reference sequence). Here the CDR3 reads CASSLNEFTSTDTQYF. The CDR3 DNA is TGTGCCAGCAGCTTAAATGAGTTCACTAGCACAGATACGCAGTATTTT.

The chain couples TRBV11-2 to TRBJ2-5; D perhaps matches TRBD2 (6 bases). Germline V gene sequence: CDR1 SGHAT, CDR2 FQNNGV. The CDR3 has 11 amino acids. V was shortened by 5 bases and J by 7 bases, with 8 bases between the two germline ends. The chain's CDR3 is CASSPTRTQYF. The CDR3 nucleotides are TGTGCCAGCAGCCCGACTAGGACCCAGTACTTC.

The rearrangement links TRBV19 to TRBJ1-2, with 12 bases lining up with TRBD1. Trimming cost V 5 bases and J 4 bases; bases outside gene matches: 8. The germline gives CDR1 LNHDA, CDR2 SQIVND (reference sequence). The CDR3 totals 16 residues. In nucleotides, the CDR3 is TGTGCCAGTAGTCGACAGGGACAGGGGGCTGGCTATGGCTACACCTTC. This encodes CASSRQGQGAGYGYTF.

The chain couples TRBV19 to TRBJ1-4; D possibly corresponds to TRBD1 (6 bases). Looked up from germline, CDR1 is LNHDA and CDR2 is SQIVND (reference sequence). The length of the CDR3 is 14 residues. The germline V and J ends were trimmed by 3 bases and 12 bases, with 17 bases remaining between them. CDR3 coding DNA: TGTGCCAGTAGTATGGGCCATACCGAGGGGGAACTGTTTTTT. The encoded protein is CASSMGHTEGELFF.

The genes are TRBV5-1 and TRBJ1-5; no firm D call. The CDR3 runs to 13 residues. Germline V CDR1 and CDR2: SGHRS, YFSETQ. Trimming stripped 4 bases from V and 0 bases from J, with 5 bases between. CDR3 sequence reads: CASSPDSNQPQHF. In DNA, the CDR3 is TGCGCCAGCAGCCCAGATAGCAATCAGCCCCAGCATTTT.